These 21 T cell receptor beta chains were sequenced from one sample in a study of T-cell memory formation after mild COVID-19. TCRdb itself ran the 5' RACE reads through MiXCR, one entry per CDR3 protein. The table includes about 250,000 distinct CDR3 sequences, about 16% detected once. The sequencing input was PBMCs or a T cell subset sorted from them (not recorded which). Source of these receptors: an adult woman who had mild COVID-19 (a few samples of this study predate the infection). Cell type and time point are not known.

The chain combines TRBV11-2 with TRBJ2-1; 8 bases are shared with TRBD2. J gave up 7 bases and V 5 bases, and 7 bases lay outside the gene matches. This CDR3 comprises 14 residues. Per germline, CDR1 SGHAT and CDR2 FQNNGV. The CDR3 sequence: CASSTSGTRNEQFF. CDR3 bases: TGTGCCAGCAGCACCTCCGGGACTAGAAATGAGCAGTTCTTC.

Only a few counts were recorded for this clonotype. The CDR3 is CASLPGSSNTEAFF. The CDR3 DNA is TGTGCCAGCCTACCTGGGAGCTCGAACACTGAAGCTTTCTTT. The rearrangement uses TRBV18 and TRBJ1-1; D not certain. V was clipped by 8 bases and J by 1 base, with 14 bases between them. CDR3 size: 14 residues. In germline, CDR1 is KGHSH, CDR2 LQKENI.

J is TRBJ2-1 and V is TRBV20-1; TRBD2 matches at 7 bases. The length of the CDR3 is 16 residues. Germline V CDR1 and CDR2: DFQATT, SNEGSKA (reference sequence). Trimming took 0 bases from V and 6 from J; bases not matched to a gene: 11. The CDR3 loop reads CSAREAAAGLINEQFF. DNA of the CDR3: TGCAGTGCTAGAGAAGCTGCAGCGGGACTTATCAATGAGCAGTTCTTC.

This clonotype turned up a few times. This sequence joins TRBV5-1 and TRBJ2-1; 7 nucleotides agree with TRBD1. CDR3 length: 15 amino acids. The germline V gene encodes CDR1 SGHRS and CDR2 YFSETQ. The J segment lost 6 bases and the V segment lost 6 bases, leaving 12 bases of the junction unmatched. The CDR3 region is CASTSTGTVGNEQFF. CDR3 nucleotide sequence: TGCGCCAGCACCTCGACAGGGACGGTGGGCAATGAGCAGTTCTTC.

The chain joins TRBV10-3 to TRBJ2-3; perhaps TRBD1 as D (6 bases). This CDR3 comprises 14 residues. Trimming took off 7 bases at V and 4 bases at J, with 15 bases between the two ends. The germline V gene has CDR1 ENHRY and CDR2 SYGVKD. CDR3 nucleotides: TGTGCCATCAAAATCGGGACATCTGCAGATACGCAGTATTTT. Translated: CAIKIGTSADTQYF.

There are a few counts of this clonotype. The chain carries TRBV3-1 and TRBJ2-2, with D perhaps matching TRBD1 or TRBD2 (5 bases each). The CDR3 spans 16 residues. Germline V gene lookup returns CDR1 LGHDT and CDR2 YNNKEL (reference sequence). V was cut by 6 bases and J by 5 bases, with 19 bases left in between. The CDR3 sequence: CASRQDRDATTGELFF. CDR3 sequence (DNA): TGTGCCAGCAGGCAGGACCGGGACGCTACTACCGGGGAGCTGTTTTTT.

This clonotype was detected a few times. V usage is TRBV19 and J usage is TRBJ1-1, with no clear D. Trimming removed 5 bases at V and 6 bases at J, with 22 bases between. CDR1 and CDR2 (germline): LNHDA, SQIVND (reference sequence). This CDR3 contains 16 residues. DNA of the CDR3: TGTGCCAGTAGTTCGATAGGCCACGGGGTAGGGCCTGAAGCTTTCTTT. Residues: CASSSIGHGVGPEAFF.

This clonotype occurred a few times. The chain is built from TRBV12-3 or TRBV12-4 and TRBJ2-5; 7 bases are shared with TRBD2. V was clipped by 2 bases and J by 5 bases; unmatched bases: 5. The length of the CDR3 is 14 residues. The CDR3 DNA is TGTGCCAGCAGTTTATCAGCGGGAAGCGAGACCCAGTACTTC. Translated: CASSLSAGSETQYF.

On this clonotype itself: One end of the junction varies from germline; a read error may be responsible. CDR3: CSVSPNSGYTF. In DNA, the CDR3 is TGCAGCGTTTCCCCCAACTCTGGCTACACCTTC. The V and J genes are TRBV29-1 and TRBJ1-2, with D hard to call. The CDR3 is 11 residues long. Looked up from germline, CDR1 is SQVTM and CDR2 is ANQGSEA.

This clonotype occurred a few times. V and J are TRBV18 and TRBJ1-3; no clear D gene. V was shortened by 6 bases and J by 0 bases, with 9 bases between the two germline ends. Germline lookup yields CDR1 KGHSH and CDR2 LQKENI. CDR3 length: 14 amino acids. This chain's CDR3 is CASSLQPSGNTIYF. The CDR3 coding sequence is TGTGCCAGCTCTCTTCAGCCCTCTGGAAACACCATATATTTT.

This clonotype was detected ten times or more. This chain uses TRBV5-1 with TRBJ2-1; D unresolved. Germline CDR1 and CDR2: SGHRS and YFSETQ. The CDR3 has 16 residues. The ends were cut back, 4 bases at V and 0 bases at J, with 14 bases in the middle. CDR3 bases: TGCGCCAGCAGCCCTATGCCTGCTAGCTCCTACAATGAGCAGTTCTTC. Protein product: CASSPMPASSYNEQFF. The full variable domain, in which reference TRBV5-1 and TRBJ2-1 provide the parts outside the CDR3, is KAGVTQTPRYLIKTRGQQVTLSCSPISGHRSVSWYQQTPGQGLQFLFEYFSETQRNKGNFPGRFSGRQFSNSRSEMNVSTLELGDSALYLCASSPMPASSYNEQFFGPGTRLTVL.

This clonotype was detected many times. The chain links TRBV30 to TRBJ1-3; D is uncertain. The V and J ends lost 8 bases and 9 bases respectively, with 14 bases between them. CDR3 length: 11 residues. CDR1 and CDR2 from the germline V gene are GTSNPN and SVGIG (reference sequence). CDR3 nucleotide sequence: TGTGCCATTGGGTCCGTGGGCACCATATATTTT. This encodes CAIGSVGTIYF.

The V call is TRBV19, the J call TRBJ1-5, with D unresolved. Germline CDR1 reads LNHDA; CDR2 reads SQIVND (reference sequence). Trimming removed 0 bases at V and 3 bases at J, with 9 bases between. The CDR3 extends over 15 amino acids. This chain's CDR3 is CASSIDNIVNQPQHF. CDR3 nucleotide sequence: TGTGCCAGTAGTATAGATAACATCGTCAATCAGCCCCAGCATTTT.

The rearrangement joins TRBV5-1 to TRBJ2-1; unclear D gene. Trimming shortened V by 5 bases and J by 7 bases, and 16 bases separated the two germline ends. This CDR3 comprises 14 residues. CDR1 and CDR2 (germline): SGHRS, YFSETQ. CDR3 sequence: CASSKPGSANEQFF. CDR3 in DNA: TGCGCCAGCAGTAAACCGGGCTCAGCAAATGAGCAGTTCTTC.

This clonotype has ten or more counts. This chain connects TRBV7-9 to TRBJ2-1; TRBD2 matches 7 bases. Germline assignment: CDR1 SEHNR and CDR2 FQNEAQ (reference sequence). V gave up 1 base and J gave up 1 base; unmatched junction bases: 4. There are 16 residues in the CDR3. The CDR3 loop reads CASSLGSGVSYNEQFF. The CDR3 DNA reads TGTGCCAGCAGCTTAGGGAGCGGGGTGTCCTACAATGAGCAGTTCTTC.

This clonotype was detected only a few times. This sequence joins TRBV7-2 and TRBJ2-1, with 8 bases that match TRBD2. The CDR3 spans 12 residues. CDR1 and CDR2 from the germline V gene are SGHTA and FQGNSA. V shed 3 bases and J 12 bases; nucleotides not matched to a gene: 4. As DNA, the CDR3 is TGTGCCAGCAGCTTTGCGGGAGGCTGGCAGTTCTTC. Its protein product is CASSFAGGWQFF.

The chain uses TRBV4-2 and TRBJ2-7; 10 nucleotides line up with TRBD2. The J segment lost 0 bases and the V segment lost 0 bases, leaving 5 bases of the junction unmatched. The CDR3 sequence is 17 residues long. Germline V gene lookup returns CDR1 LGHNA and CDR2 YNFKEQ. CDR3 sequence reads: CASSQETSGVNSYEQYF. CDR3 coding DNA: TGTGCCAGCAGCCAAGAAACTAGCGGGGTCAACTCCTACGAGCAGTACTTC.

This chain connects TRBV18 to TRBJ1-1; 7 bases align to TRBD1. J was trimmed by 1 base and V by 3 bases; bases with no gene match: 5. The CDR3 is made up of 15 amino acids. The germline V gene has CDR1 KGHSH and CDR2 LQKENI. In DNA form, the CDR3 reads TGTGCCAGCTCACCCGAACAGGGGCGGAACACTGAAGCTTTCTTT. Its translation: CASSPEQGRNTEAFF.

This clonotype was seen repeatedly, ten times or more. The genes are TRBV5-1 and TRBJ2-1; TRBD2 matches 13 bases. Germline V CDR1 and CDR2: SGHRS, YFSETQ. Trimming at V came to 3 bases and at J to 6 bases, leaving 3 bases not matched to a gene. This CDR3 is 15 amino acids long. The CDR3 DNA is TGCGCCAGCAGCTCAGGGACTAGCGGGACCAATGAGCAGTTCTTC. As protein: CASSSGTSGTNEQFF.

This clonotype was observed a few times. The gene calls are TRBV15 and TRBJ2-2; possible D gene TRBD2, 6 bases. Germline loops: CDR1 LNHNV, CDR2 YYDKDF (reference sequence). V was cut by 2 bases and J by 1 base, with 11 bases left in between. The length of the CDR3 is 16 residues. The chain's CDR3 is CATSRPTGGNTGELFF. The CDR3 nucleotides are TGTGCCACCAGCAGACCCACCGGGGGGAACACCGGGGAGCTGTTTTTT.

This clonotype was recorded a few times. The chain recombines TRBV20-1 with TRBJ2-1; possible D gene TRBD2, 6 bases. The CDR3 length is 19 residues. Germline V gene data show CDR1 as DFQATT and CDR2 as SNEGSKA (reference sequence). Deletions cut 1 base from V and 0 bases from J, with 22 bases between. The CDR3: CSARATFKPGLGSYNEQFF. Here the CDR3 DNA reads TGCAGTGCTAGAGCCACTTTTAAACCGGGACTGGGCTCCTACAATGAGCAGTTCTTC.